The T cell receptor beta chain described here comes from a study of a mutant IDH1 vaccine in newly diagnosed glioma. On this clone itself: Its antigen is currently unknown.

Documented time point: week 11, during vaccination. Each dose of the vaccine consisted of 300 ug of mutant IDH1 20-mer peptide, with topical imiquimod. The table came from immunoSEQ multiplex PCR; TCRdb's copy has only in-frame clones and leaves some out. This sample carries 100,000 to 150,000 clones, around 80% of them seen once, and the ten largest clones take 4.5% to 6%. CDR3 size: 13 residues. V lost 9 bases to trimming and J lost 0 bases, with 12 bases between them. Germline-derived CDR1 and CDR2 are MNHNY and SVGAGI (reference sequence). This receptor was identified in a man between 40 and 49 years old with glioma. The V gene is TRBV6-6, the J gene TRBJ2-7; D is uncertain. Sample: PBMCs, taken from a glioma patient whose treatment included an IDH1 peptide vaccine. The CDR3 DNA sequence: TGTGCCAGTAAACAGTCTAACTCCTACGAGCAGTACTTC. Translated, it gives CASKQSNSYEQYF.